The entry below describes one TCR beta chain. The data were obtained in a study of Ad26.COV2.S vaccination and SARS-CoV-2 variants. Study-level information: The study gave Ad26.COV2.S intramuscularly, once or twice 56 days apart.

Generated by immunoSEQ multiplex PCR, the TCRdb table keeps only in-frame clones and is missing some. Here the sample spans more than 300,000 clones, around 85% being singletons. Treatment given: over 15 received Ad26.COV2.S at low or high dose, single or two shots; 5 received placebo; per-sample allocation not given. After the first vaccine or placebo injection, samples were drawn on day 63. V lost 0 bases and J lost 0, with 9 bases in between. CDR3 length: 16 residues. Germline CDR1 reads PRHDT; CDR2 reads FYEKMQ (reference sequence). The source material was peripheral blood, sampled in a trial of Ad26.COV2.S vaccine versus placebo. The receptor comes from a person between 18 and 65 years old who received the Ad26.COV2.S COVID-19 vaccine or a placebo. The chain recombines TRBV13 with TRBJ1-3; D is uncertain. The CDR3 coding sequence is TGTGCCAGCAGCTTAGGCCAAGCGGGCTCTGGAAACACCATATATTTT. Translation: CASSLGQAGSGNTIYF.